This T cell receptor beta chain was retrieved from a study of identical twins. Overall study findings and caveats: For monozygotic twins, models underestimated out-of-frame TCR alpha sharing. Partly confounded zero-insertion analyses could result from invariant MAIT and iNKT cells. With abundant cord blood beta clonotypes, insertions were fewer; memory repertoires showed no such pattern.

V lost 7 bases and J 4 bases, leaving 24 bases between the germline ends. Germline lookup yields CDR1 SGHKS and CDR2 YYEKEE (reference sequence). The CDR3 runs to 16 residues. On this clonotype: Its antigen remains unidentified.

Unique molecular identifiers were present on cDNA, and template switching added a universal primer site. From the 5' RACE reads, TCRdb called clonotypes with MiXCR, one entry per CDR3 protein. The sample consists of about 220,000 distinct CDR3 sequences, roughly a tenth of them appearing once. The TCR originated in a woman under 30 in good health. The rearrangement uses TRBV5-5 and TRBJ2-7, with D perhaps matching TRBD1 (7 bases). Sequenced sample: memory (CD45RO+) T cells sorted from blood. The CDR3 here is CASRPPGAGGLYEQYF. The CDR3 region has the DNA TGTGCCAGCCGCCCCCCGGGAGCAGGGGGATTGTACGAGCAGTACTTC.